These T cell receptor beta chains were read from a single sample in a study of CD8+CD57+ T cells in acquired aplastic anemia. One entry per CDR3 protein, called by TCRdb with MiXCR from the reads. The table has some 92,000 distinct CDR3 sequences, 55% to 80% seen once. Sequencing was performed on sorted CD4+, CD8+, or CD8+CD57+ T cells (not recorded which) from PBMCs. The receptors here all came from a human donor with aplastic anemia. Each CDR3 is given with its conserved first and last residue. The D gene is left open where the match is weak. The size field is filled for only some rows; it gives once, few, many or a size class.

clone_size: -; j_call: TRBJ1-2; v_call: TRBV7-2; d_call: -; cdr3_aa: CASSQDQGVNGYTF; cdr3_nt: TGTGCCAGCAGCCAAGATCAAGGGGTTAATGGCTACACCTTC
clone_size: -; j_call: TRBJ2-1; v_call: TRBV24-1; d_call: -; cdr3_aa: CATRAGYNEQFF; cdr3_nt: TGTGCCACCAGAGCAGGGTACAATGAGCAGTTCTTC
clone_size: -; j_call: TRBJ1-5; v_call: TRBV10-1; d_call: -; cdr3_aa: CASRNRVQPQHF; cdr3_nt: TGCGCCAGCAGGAACAGGGTTCAGCCCCAGCATTTT
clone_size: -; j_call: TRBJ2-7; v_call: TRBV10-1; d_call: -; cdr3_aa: CASNPFPGPNGQYF; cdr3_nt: TGCGCCAGCAACCCTTTCCCGGGGCCGAACGGGCAGTACTTC
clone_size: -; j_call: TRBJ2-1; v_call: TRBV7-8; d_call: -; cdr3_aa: CASSLGSPGYEFF; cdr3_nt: TGTGCCAGCAGCTTAGGGTCCCCGGGGTATGAGTTCTTC
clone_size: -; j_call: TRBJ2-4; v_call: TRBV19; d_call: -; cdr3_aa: CATGYEGVAGNIQYF; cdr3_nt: TGTGCCACCGGATACGAGGGGGTGGCTGGAAACATTCAGTACTTC
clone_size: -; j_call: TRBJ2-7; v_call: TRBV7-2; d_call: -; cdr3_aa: CASSSGTYEQYF; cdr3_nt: TGTGCCAGCAGCTCAGGGACCTACGAGCAGTACTTC
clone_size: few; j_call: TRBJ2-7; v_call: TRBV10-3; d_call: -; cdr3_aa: CAIRDHSSYEQYF; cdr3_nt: TGTGCCATCAGGGACCACAGCTCCTACGAGCAGTACTTC
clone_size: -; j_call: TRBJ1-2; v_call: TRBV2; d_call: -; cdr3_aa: CASVLRQLSNYGYTF; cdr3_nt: TGTGCCAGCGTCTTGAGACAACTATCTAACTATGGCTACACCTTC
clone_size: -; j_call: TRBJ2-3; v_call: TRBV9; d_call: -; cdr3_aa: CASSLEASSNTDTQYF; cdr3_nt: TGTGCCAGCAGCCTCGAAGCCTCCTCCAACACAGATACGCAGTATTTT
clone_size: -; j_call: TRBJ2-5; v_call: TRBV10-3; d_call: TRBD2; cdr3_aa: CAISAASGYQETQYF; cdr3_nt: TGTGCCATCAGTGCGGCTAGCGGATACCAAGAGACCCAGTACTTC
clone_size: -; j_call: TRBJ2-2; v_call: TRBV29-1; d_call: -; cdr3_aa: CSVEPENTGELFF; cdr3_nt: TGCAGCGTTGAACCAGAGAACACCGGGGAGCTGTTTTTT
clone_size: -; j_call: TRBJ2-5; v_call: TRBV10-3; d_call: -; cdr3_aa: CAISERGAETQYF; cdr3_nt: TGTGCCATCAGTGAAAGGGGGGCGGAGACCCAGTACTTC
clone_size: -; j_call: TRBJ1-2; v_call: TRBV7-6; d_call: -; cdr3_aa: CASSPRPDNYGYTF; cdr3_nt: TGTGCCAGCAGCCCTCGCCCGGACAACTATGGCTACACCTTC
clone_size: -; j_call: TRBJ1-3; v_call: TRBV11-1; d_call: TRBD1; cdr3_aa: CASIVDRGIKGNTIYF; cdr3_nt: TGTGCCAGCATCGTGGACAGGGGGATCAAAGGAAACACCATATATTTT
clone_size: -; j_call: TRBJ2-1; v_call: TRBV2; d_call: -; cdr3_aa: CASSEGLAYNEQFF; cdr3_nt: TGTGCCAGCAGTGAGGGCCTTGCCTACAATGAGCAGTTCTTC
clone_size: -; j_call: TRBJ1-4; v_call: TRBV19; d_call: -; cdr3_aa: CASSMDAEMTKKLFF; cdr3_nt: TGTGCCAGTAGTATGGACGCCGAAATGACCAAAAAACTGTTTTTT